This T cell receptor beta chain was found in a study of control samples from healthy donors and cancer patients (TCRdb year 2020). With regard to this clone: Its specific antigen is unknown. No clone much larger than this one lies a single base away; base qualities are absent.

Sequences SGDLS (CDR1) and YYNGEE (CDR2) are obtained from the germline V gene. The CDR3, from cysteine to phenylalanine, totals 16 residues. Of all the DNA, just the CDR3 is kept, 48 bases in frame from base 1. V gives up 0 bases and J gives up 10 bases, and the segment between their germline ends measures 19 bases. The method was the immunoSEQ multiplex PCR assay. TCRdb provides this immuneACCESS table in a form limited to in-frame rearrangements. Some clones are lacking; in checked studies, under half of them reflect an unresolved V gene, and why the rest are absent is not known. Recorded for this sample are 200,000 to 250,000 clones; 85% to 95% of them occurred a single time. Over 1.2% of the sample lies in the top ten.

The V gene is TRBV9 and the J gene is TRBJ1-4; TRBD1 is possibly the D segment (5 matching bases). The sample comprised blood. This receptor was identified in a middle-aged man in good health. The nucleotides are TGTGCCAGCAGCGTAGATCTGGGGACGGGAGACGGAAAACTGTTTTTT. It specifies CASSVDLGTGDGKLFF. Supplemented by the reference TRBV9 and TRBJ1-4 proteins around the CDR3, the complete variable domain is DSGVTQTPKHLITATGQRVTLRCSPRSGDLSVYWYQQSLDQGLQFLIQYYNGEERAKGNILERFSAQQFPDLHSELNLSSLELGDSALYFCASSVDLGTGDGKLFFGSGTQLSVL.